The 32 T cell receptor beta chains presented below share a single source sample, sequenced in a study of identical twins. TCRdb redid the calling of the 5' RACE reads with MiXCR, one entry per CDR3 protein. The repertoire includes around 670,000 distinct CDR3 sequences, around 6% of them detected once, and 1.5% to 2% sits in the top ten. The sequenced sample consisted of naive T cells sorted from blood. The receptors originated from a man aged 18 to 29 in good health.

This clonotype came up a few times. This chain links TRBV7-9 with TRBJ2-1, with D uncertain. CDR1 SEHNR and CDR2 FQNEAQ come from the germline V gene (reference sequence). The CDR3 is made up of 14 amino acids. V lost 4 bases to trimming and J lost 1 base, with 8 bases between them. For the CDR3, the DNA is TGTGCCAGCAGCTCCGGGTTTTCCTACAATGAGCAGTTCTTC. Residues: CASSSGFSYNEQFF.

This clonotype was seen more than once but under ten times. The CDR3 loop reads CASSQDLTQPQHF. For the CDR3, the DNA is TGCGCCAGCAGCCAAGACCTGACACAGCCCCAGCATTTT. The genes are TRBV4-1 and TRBJ1-5, with D uncertain. Germline-derived CDR1 and CDR2 are MGHRA and YSYEKL. CDR3 size: 13 residues. The V end was cut by 0 bases, the J end by 7 bases, with 7 bases between.

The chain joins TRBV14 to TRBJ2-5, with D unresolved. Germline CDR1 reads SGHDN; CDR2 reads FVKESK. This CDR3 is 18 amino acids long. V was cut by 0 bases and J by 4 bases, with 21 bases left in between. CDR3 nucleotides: TGTGCCAGCAGCCAAGATCTTTCGGCTTACGGCATCGGAGAGACCCAGTACTTC. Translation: CASSQDLSAYGIGETQYF.

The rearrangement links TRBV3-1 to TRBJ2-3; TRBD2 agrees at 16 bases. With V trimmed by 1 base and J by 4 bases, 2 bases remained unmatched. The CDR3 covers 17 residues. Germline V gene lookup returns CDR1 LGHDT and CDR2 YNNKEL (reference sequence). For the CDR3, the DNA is TGTGCCAGCAGCCAAGCGGGACTAGCGGGAGGGCCAGATACGCAGTATTTT. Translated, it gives CASSQAGLAGGPDTQYF.

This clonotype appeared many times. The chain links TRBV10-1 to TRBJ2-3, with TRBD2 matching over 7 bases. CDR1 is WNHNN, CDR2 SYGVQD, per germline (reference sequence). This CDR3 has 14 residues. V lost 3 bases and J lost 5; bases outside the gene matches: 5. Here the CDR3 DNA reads TGCGCCAGCAGTGATCGGGGGGAACAAGATACGCAGTATTTT. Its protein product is CASSDRGEQDTQYF.

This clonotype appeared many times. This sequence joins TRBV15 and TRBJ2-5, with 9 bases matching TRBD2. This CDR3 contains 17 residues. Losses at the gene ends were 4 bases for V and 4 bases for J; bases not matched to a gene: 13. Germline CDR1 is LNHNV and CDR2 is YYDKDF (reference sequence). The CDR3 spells CATSNFILAGDGETQYF. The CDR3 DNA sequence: TGTGCCACCAGCAACTTTATATTAGCGGGAGACGGAGAGACCCAGTACTTC.

In nucleotides, the CDR3 is TGTGCCAGCAGCTTAGTTCCAGGCACTGAAGCTTTCTTT. Residues: CASSLVPGTEAFF. This sequence joins TRBV7-9 and TRBJ1-1; D uncertain. The CDR3 has 13 amino acids. Trimming left V 1 base short and J 4 bases short, with 7 bases between. Germline-derived CDR1 and CDR2 are SEHNR and FQNEAQ (reference sequence).

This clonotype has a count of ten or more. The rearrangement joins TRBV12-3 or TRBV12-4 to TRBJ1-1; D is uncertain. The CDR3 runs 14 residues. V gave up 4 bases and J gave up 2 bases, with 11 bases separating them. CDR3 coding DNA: TGTGCCAGCAGTTCTAGACTGACCAACACTGAAGCTTTCTTT. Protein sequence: CASSSRLTNTEAFF.

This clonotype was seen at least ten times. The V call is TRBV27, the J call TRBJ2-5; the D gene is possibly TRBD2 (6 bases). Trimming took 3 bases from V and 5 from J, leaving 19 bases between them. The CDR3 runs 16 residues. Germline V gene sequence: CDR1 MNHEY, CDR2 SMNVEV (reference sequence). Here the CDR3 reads CASSFGGPRGWETQYF. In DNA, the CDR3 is TGTGCCAGCAGTTTCGGTGGACCCCGGGGGTGGGAGACCCAGTACTTC.

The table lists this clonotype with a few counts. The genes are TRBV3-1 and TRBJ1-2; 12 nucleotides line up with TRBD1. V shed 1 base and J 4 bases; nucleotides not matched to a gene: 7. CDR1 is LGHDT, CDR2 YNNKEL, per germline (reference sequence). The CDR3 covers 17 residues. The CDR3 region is CASSQGGTGGFGYGYTF. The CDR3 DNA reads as TGTGCCAGCAGCCAAGGGGGGACAGGGGGCTTCGGCTATGGCTACACCTTC.

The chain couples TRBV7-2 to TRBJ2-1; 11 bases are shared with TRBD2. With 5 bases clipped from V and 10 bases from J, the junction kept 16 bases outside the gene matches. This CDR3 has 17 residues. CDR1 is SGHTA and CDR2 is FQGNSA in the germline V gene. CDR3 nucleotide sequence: TGTGCCAGCAGCCGTTACCCCGGGACTAGCGGACCCCCCGAGCAGTTCTTC. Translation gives CASSRYPGTSGPPEQFF.

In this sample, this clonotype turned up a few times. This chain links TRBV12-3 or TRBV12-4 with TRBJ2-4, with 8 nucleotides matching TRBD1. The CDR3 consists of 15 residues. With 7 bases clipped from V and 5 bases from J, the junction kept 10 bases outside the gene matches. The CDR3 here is CASNTGDRSENIQYF. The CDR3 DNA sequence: TGTGCCAGCAATACTGGGGACAGGTCGGAAAACATTCAGTACTTC.

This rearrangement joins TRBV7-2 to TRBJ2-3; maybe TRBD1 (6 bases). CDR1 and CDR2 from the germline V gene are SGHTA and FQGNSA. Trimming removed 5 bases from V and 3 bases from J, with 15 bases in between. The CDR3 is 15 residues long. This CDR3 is CASSQGYSKTDTQYF. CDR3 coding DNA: TGTGCCAGCAGCCAGGGGTACTCCAAGACAGATACGCAGTATTTT.

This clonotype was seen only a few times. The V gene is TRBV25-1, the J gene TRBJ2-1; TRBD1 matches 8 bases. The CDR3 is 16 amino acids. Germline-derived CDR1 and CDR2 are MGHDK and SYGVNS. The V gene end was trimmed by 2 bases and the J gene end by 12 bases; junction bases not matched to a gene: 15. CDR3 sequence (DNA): TGTGCCAGCAGTGAACGGGGGACAGGTTACCGTCAGGGGCAGTTCTTC. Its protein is CASSERGTGYRQGQFF.

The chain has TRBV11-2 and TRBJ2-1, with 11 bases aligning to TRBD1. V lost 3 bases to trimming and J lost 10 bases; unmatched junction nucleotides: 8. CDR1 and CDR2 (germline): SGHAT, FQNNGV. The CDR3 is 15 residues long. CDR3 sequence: CASSFRDRGELEQFF. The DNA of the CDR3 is TGTGCCAGCAGCTTCCGGGACAGGGGGGAGCTGGAGCAGTTCTTC.

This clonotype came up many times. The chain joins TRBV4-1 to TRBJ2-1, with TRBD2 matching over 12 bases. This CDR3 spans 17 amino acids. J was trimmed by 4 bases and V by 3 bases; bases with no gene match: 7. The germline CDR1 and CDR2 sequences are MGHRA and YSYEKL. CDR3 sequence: CASSHRGLAGWYNEQFF. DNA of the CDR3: TGCGCCAGCAGCCATCGCGGACTAGCGGGATGGTACAATGAGCAGTTCTTC.

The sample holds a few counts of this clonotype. The CDR3 region is CASSPGLFVEAFF. CDR3 sequence (DNA): TGTGCCAGCAGCCCAGGGTTATTCGTTGAAGCTTTCTTT. The chain combines TRBV3-1 with TRBJ1-1; weak D call: TRBD1 (5 bases). The CDR3 is made up of 13 amino acids. The germline CDR1 and CDR2 sequences are LGHDT and YNNKEL (reference sequence). Trimming stripped 4 bases from V and 7 bases from J, with 13 bases between.

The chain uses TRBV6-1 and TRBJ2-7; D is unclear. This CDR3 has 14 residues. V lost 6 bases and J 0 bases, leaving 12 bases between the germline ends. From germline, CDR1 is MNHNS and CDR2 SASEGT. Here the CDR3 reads CASRLGLSSYEQYF. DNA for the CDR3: TGTGCCAGCAGACTGGGTCTGAGCTCCTACGAGCAGTACTTC.

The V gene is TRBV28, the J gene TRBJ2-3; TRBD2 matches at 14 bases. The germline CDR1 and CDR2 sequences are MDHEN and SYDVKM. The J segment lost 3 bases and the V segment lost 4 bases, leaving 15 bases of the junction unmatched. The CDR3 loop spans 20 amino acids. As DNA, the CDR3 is TGTGCCAGCAGTTCCGGACAAATGACTAGCGGGAGGGCATTTACAGATACGCAGTATTTT. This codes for CASSSGQMTSGRAFTDTQYF.

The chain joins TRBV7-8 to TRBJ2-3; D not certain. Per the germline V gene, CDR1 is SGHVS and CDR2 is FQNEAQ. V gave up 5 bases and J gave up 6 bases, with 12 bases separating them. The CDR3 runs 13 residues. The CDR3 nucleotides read TGTGCCAGCAGCCCCCCAGAGAGGGATACGCAGTATTTT. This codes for CASSPPERDTQYF.

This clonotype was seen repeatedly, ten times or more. CDR3 residues: CASSYAGRGSYEQYF. DNA of the CDR3: TGTGCCAGCAGTTACGCAGGGCGGGGATCCTACGAGCAGTACTTC. The rearrangement uses TRBV6-5 and TRBJ2-7; TRBD2 is a possible D gene (6 bases). Trimming took off 2 bases at V and 1 base at J, with 12 bases between the two ends. CDR3 size: 15 residues. CDR1 and CDR2 from the germline V gene are MNHEY and SVGAGI.

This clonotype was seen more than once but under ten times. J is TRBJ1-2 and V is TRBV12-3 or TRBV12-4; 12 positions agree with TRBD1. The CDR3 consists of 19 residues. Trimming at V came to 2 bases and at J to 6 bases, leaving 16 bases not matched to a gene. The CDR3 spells CASSLRPVGGTGGLHGYTF. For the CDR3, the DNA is TGTGCCAGCAGTTTAAGGCCGGTCGGCGGGACAGGGGGCTTGCATGGCTACACCTTC.

CDR3 loop: CASTKGDRGPLGGYEQYF. The DNA of the CDR3 is TGCGCCAGCACCAAGGGGGACAGGGGACCATTAGGGGGCTACGAGCAGTACTTC. The V gene is TRBV5-1, the J gene TRBJ2-7, with TRBD1 matching 10 bases. The CDR3 is 18 residues long. CDR1 is SGHRS, CDR2 YFSETQ, per germline. Unmatched junction bases numbered 18, after V lost 6 bases and J lost 3 bases.

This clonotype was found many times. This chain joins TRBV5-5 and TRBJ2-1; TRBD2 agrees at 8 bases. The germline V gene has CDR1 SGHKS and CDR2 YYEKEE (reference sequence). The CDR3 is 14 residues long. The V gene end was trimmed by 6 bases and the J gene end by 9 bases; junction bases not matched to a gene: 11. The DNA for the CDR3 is TGTGCCAGCACCGGGACTAGTATTTCTGCTGAGCAGTTCTTC. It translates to CASTGTSISAEQFF. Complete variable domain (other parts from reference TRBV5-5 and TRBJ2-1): DAGVTQSPTHLIKTRGQQVTLRCSPISGHKSVSWYQQVLGQGPQFIFQYYEKEERGRGNFPDRFSARQFPNYSSELNVNALLLGDSALYLCASTGTSISAEQFFGPGTRLTVL.

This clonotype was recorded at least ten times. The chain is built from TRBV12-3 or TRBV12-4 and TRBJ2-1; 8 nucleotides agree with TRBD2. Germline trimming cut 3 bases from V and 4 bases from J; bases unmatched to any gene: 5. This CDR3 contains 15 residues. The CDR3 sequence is CASSFLLADYNEQFF. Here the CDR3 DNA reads TGTGCCAGCAGTTTCTTACTAGCGGATTACAATGAGCAGTTCTTC.

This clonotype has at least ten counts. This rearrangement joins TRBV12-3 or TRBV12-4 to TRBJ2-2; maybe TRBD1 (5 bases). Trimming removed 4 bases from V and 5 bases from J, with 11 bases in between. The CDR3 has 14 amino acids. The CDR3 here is CASSSDSLTGELFF. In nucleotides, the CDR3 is TGTGCCAGCAGTTCAGACAGCCTAACCGGGGAGCTGTTTTTT.

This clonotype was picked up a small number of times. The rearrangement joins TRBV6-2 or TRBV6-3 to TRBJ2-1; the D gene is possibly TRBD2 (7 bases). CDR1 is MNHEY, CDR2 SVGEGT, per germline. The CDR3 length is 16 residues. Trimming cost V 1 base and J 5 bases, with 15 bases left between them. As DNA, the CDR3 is TGTGCCAGCAGTTACTTCATGGGGGCGGGGGACAATGAGCAGTTCTTC. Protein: CASSYFMGAGDNEQFF.

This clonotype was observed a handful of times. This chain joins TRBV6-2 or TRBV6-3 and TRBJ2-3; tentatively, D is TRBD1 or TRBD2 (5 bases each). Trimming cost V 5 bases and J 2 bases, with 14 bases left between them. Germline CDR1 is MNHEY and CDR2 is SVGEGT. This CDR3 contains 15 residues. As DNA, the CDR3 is TGTGCCAGCAGTGGGGGACGGTCCCCCACAGATACGCAGTATTTT. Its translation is CASSGGRSPTDTQYF.

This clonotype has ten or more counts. As DNA, the CDR3 is TGTGCCAGCAGCTTAAACGGGAGGGCCTACAATGAGCAGTTCTTC. Amino acids: CASSLNGRAYNEQFF. The gene calls are TRBV11-1 and TRBJ2-1; 8 nucleotides align to TRBD2. The CDR3 sequence is 15 residues long. With 2 bases clipped from V and 2 bases from J, the junction kept 2 bases outside the gene matches. Germline-derived CDR1 and CDR2 are SGHAT and FQDESV (reference sequence).

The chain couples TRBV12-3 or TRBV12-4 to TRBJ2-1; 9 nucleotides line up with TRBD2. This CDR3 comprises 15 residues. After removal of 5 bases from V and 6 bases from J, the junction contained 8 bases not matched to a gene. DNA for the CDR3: TGTGCCAGCAGTCAATTAGCGGGAGAGTTCAATGAGCAGTTCTTC. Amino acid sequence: CASSQLAGEFNEQFF.

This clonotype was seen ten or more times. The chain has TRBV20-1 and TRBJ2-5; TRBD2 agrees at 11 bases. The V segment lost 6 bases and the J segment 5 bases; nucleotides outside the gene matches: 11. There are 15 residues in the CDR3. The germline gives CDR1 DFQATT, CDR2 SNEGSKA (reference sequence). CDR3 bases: TGCAGTGCCACCTGGACTAGCGGGTTGGGGGAGACCCAGTACTTC. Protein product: CSATWTSGLGETQYF.

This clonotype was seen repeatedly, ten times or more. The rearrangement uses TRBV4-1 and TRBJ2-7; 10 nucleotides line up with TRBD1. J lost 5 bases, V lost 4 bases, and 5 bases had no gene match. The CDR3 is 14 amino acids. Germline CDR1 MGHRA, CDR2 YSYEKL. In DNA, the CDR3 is TGCGCCAGCAGCCCAAGACAGGGGGCTAACGAGCAGTACGTC. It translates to CASSPRQGANEQYV.